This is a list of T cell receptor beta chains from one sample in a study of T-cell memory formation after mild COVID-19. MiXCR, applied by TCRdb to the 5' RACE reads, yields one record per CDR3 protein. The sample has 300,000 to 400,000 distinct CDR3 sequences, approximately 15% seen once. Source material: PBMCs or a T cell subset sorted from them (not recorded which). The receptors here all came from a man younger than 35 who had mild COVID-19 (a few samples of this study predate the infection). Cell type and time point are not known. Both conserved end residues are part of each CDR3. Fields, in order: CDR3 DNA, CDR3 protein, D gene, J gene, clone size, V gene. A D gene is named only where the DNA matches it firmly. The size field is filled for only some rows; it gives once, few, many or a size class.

TGTGCCAGCAGCTTCTACAGGGCCTATGAGCAGTTCTTC	CASSFYRAYEQFF	.	TRBJ2-1	few	TRBV7-2
TGTGCCAGCAGCCTCCCGGGACAGGGAACCGGGGAGCTGTTTTTT	CASSLPGQGTGELFF	TRBD1	TRBJ2-2	.	TRBV11-2
TGTGCCAGCAGTTCCGGAAGGCGGGGGGTTACAGATACGCAGTATTTT	CASSSGRRGVTDTQYF	TRBD2	TRBJ2-3	many	TRBV28
TGTGCCAGCAGCCAAGATCCCAAGTTCATGAACACTGAAGCTTTCTTT	CASSQDPKFMNTEAFF	.	TRBJ1-1	.	TRBV4-2
TGTGCCTGGAGTGAAGGCGGGGTCTCCTACGAGCAGTACTTC	CAWSEGGVSYEQYF	.	TRBJ2-7	.	TRBV30
TGTGCCAGCACCCCCTGGGTAGATCAGCCCCAGCATTTT	CASTPWVDQPQHF	.	TRBJ1-5	few	TRBV6-2/TRBV6-3
TGTGCCAGCAGCGCCGACAGTGAAGCTTTCTTT	CASSADSEAFF	.	TRBJ1-1	few	TRBV7-9
TGCGCCAGCAGCCGGACTAGCGGGGAGGGAGAGACCCAGTACTTC	CASSRTSGEGETQYF	TRBD2	TRBJ2-5	few	TRBV5-1
TGTGCCAGCAGCTCTAGGGTGTATGGCTACACCTTC	CASSSRVYGYTF	.	TRBJ1-2	few	TRBV7-2
TGTGCCAGCAGCTTAGCCGGGCTTGATGAAAAACTGTTTTTT	CASSLAGLDEKLFF	.	TRBJ1-4	few	TRBV7-9
TGTGCCAGCAGCCCGAACACAGGGGGCAACTATGGCTACACCTTC	CASSPNTGGNYGYTF	TRBD1	TRBJ1-2	.	TRBV7-2
TGCGCCAGCAGCCAAGATGTAGGCCTGGGTCAGCCCCAGCATTTT	CASSQDVGLGQPQHF	.	TRBJ1-5	.	TRBV4-3
TGTGCCAGCAGCGAACAGGGGCCCTATGGCTACACCTTC	CASSEQGPYGYTF	TRBD1	TRBJ1-2	.	TRBV7-9
TGTGCCAGCAGCTTGGGGCAAGGCCACAGGAGTGAGCTGTTTTTT	CASSLGQGHRSELFF	.	TRBJ2-2	.	TRBV5-8
TGTGCCAGCAGGGCGGATAGCACAGATACGCAGTATTTT	CASRADSTDTQYF	.	TRBJ2-3	once	TRBV27